This T cell receptor (beta chain) was obtained from a study of blood T cells in healthy people across ages. Overall study: When template switching was applied, about one barcoded beta molecule was captured per two T cells.

A minimum of 6.5 million PBMCs was isolated per sample. Study-wide findings and caveats: Roughly linear age-related decline in beta diversity appeared, significant by age roughly 40.

As to this clonotype: Its target is not known. A much larger clone differs from this one at a single base, so this may be a read error.

The J segment lost 8 bases and the V segment lost 2 bases, leaving 12 bases of the junction unmatched. This CDR3 spans 15 amino acids. Germline assignment: CDR1 SGDLS and CDR2 YYNGEE. The authors ran a second PCR of about 6 to 11 cycles using a sample-barcoded 5' primer and a J-beta primer mix. Using its own MiXCR run on the 5' RACE reads, TCRdb lists one record per CDR3 protein. The sample lists hundreds of thousands of distinct CDR3 sequences, roughly 31% seen once, with approximately 14% in the top ten. The chain joins TRBV9 to TRBJ1-2; 7 bases are shared with TRBD1. What was sequenced was blood. The receptor's source is a woman aged 80 or over in good health. The CDR3, as DNA: TGTGCCAGCAGCGTGGATCCGGACAGGATTATGGGCTACACCTTC. Protein: CASSVDPDRIMGYTF.